The 19 T cell receptor beta chains reported below all come from one sample, sequenced in a study of lymphopenia after photon versus proton radiotherapy. Using immunoSEQ multiplex PCR, the repertoire was profiled, and TCRdb retains in-frame clones only, with some absent. This table has fewer than 25,000 clones, 75% to 90% appearing once. Sample: peripheral blood, taken from a patient treated with photon-based radiotherapy. These receptors were obtained from a man aged 35-49 years with gastric cancer.

The chain has TRBV5-5 and TRBJ1-5; 8 nucleotides match TRBD1. The CDR3 is made up of 16 amino acids. V lost 0 bases, J lost 8 bases, and 10 bases stayed unmatched. Germline V CDR1 and CDR2: SGHKS, YYEKEE (reference sequence). CDR3 DNA sequence: TGTGCCAGCAGCTTGGGGGACGGACAGGGTTTAGAGCCCCAGCATTTT. It yields the protein CASSLGDGQGLEPQHF.

The rearrangement joins TRBV27 to TRBJ1-2, with 12 bases fitting TRBD1. This CDR3 is 16 amino acids long. The V segment lost 5 bases and the J segment 0 bases; nucleotides outside the gene matches: 4. Germline V gene sequence: CDR1 MNHEY, CDR2 SMNVEV (reference sequence). The CDR3 bases are TGTGCCAGCAGTAGGGGACAGGGGGCCCCTAACTATGGCTACACCTTC. Translated, it gives CASSRGQGAPNYGYTF.

This chain joins TRBV14 and TRBJ2-5; tentatively, D is TRBD1 (5 bases). V gave up 5 bases and J gave up 6 bases, with 10 bases separating them. Germline CDR1 reads SGHDN; CDR2 reads FVKESK. The CDR3 totals 12 residues. For the CDR3, the DNA is TGTGCCAGCAGCGGGGCCTTTAAGACCCAGTACTTC. Protein: CASSGAFKTQYF.

By frequency in the sample, this clone is medium-sized. DNA of the CDR3: TGTGCCAGCAGCAATTATAGTGGGGAGCAGAGTCAGCCCCAGCATTTT. It encodes CASSNYSGEQSQPQHF. The V call is TRBV21-1, the J call TRBJ1-5. TRBV21-1 is labeled a pseudogene. The CDR3 sequence is 16 residues long.

The chain uses TRBV29-1 and TRBJ1-2; 10 bases agree with TRBD1. The CDR3 covers 15 residues. Germline values: CDR1 SQVTM, CDR2 ANQGSEA. Germline trimming cut 0 bases from V and 2 bases from J; bases unmatched to any gene: 3. CDR3 region: CSVEEWGQGNYGYTF. The DNA for the CDR3 is TGCAGCGTTGAAGAGTGGGGACAGGGGAACTATGGCTACACCTTC.

This clone was seen just once. This chain links TRBV5-1 with TRBJ1-1; 10 bases align to TRBD1. Trimming at V came to 4 bases and at J to 6 bases, leaving 6 bases not matched to a gene. In germline, CDR1 is SGHRS, CDR2 YFSETQ. The CDR3 covers 14 residues. CDR3 DNA sequence: TGCGCCAGCAGCCCGGGACAGGGGCGGGCTGAAGCTTTCTTT. Translated: CASSPGQGRAEAFF.

The chain joins TRBV19 to TRBJ2-5; D is perhaps TRBD2 (5 bases). Germline loops: CDR1 LNHDA, CDR2 SQIVND (reference sequence). Trimming removed 6 bases from V and 5 bases from J, with 16 bases in between. The CDR3 is made up of 14 amino acids. This CDR3 reads CASREVGHGETQYF. In nucleotides, the CDR3 is TGTGCCAGTAGGGAGGTGGGCCACGGTGAGACCCAGTACTTC.

The chain carries TRBV6-5 and TRBJ1-4; 11 bases are shared with TRBD1. Trimming at V came to 4 bases and at J to 10 bases, leaving 5 bases not matched to a gene. The CDR3 is 14 amino acids. Germline V gene data show CDR1 as MNHEY and CDR2 as SVGAGI. CDR3 in amino acids: CASSSDRGRRKLFF. The CDR3 DNA reads as TGTGCCAGCAGTTCGGACAGGGGGCGGCGAAAACTGTTTTTT.

The CDR3, as DNA: TGTGCCAGCAGCTCCTCTTACAGGGGGGGCACTGAAGCTTTCTTT. This sequence encodes CASSSSYRGGTEAFF. V and J are TRBV7-2 and TRBJ1-1; 8 nucleotides line up with TRBD1. CDR1 and CDR2 from the germline V gene are SGHTA and FQGNSA. CDR3 length: 15 residues. J lost 4 bases, V lost 4 bases, and 8 bases had no gene match.

This chain connects TRBV19 to TRBJ2-3; no clear D. CDR1 and CDR2 (germline): LNHDA, SQIVND (reference sequence). With 5 bases removed from V and 4 bases from J, the gap between germline ends came to 13 bases. The CDR3 runs 14 residues. The CDR3 DNA follows: TGTGCCAGTAGTCCCGGGTGGAAGGCAGATACGCAGTATTTT. Translating it yields CASSPGWKADTQYF.

The chain couples TRBV29-1 to TRBJ2-1, with TRBD2 matching 14 bases. Germline V gives CDR1 SQVTM, CDR2 ANQGSEA. V dropped 4 bases and J dropped 0; count of bases not matched to a gene: 14. There are 20 residues in the CDR3. As DNA, the CDR3 is TGCAGCGTTGCAGCCCACGGGGGGACTAGCGGGGGAAGCTCCTACAATGAGCAGTTCTTC. Its protein is CSVAAHGGTSGGSSYNEQFF.

This chain joins TRBV30 and TRBJ2-5; D is unclear. Trimming cost V 5 bases and J 5 bases, with 18 bases left between them. Per the germline V gene, CDR1 is GTSNPN and CDR2 is SVGIG (reference sequence). The CDR3 has 14 amino acids. CDR3: CAWGKGGGAETQYF. CDR3 bases: TGTGCCTGGGGTAAGGGCGGCGGAGCGGAGACCCAGTACTTC.

V and J are TRBV5-4 and TRBJ1-6; 8 nucleotides agree with TRBD1. This CDR3 comprises 16 residues. From germline, CDR1 is SGHNT and CDR2 YYREEE (reference sequence). Losses at the gene ends were 4 bases for V and 9 bases for J; bases not matched to a gene: 12. CDR3 DNA sequence: TGTGCCAGCAGCCTGCCGGGACAGGCCGGGGGTTCACCCCTCCACTTT. It is translated as CASSLPGQAGGSPLHF. The whole variable domain, filled in from reference TRBV5-4 and TRBJ1-6, reads ETGVTQSPTHLIKTRGQQVTLRCSSQSGHNTVSWYQQALGQGPQFIFQYYREEENGRGNFPPRFSGLQFPNYSSELNVNALELDDSALYLCASSLPGQAGGSPLHFGNGTRLTVT.

The chain combines TRBV2 with TRBJ2-1, with 10 positions matching TRBD2. CDR3 length: 15 residues. Trimming cost V 8 bases and J 4 bases; bases outside gene matches: 8. Germline lookup yields CDR1 SNHLY and CDR2 FYNNEI. CDR3 amino acids: CASRFSGGSYNEQFF. CDR3 DNA: TGTGCCAGCCGGTTTAGCGGGGGGTCATACAATGAGCAGTTCTTC.

The chain has TRBV2 and TRBJ2-4; 9 bases map to TRBD2. Germline V gives CDR1 SNHLY, CDR2 FYNNEI. V lost 7 bases to trimming and J lost 0 bases; unmatched junction nucleotides: 7. The CDR3 is 16 residues long. The CDR3 sequence: CASTTASGEAKNIQYF. The CDR3 bases are TGTGCCAGCACCACCGCTAGCGGGGAAGCCAAAAACATTCAGTACTTC.

The chain combines TRBV18 with TRBJ1-2; no reliable D call. CDR1 and CDR2 from the germline V gene are KGHSH and LQKENI. The CDR3 covers 15 residues. Trimming removed 5 bases at V and 4 bases at J, with 17 bases between. In nucleotides, the CDR3 is TGTGCCAGCTCAGCCGCCCGGGAGGTCAGCTATGGCTACACCTTC. Its protein product is CASSAAREVSYGYTF.

This clone has just one count. The CDR3 is CASSLVGTPTVGYTF. The DNA of the CDR3 is TGTGCCAGCAGCTTAGTAGGGACGCCGACTGTTGGCTACACCTTC. The rearrangement links TRBV13 to TRBJ1-2; TRBD1 is a possible D gene (5 bases). Germline CDR1 reads PRHDT; CDR2 reads FYEKMQ (reference sequence). V lost 1 base and J 7 bases, leaving 16 bases between the germline ends. This CDR3 comprises 15 residues.

CDR3: CASSYGQGGNTIYF. CDR3 coding DNA: TGTGCCAGCAGTTACGGGCAGGGAGGAAACACCATATATTTT. V gene TRBV6-6 combines with J gene TRBJ1-3; D is possibly TRBD1 (5 bases). The CDR3 is made up of 14 amino acids. The germline V gene has CDR1 MNHNY and CDR2 SVGAGI (reference sequence). V shed 2 bases and J shed 4 bases, with 9 bases lying between them.

The gene calls are TRBV6-5 and TRBJ2-7, with D possibly matching TRBD2 (6 bases). V was shortened by 0 bases and J by 2 bases, with 11 bases between the two germline ends. This CDR3 is 15 amino acids long. CDR1 and CDR2 from the germline V gene are MNHEY and SVGAGI. The CDR3 loop reads CASSYSAGSPYEQYF. In DNA form, the CDR3 reads TGTGCCAGCAGTTACTCGGCGGGATCCCCCTACGAGCAGTACTTC.